This paragraph reports one TCR beta chain. The data were taken from a study of blood T cell repertoires in COVID-19. Recruits, aged roughly 18 to 100 years, lived in some 25 US areas. Clones were read by immunoSEQ multiplex PCR, and TCRdb kept only the in-frame ones, dropping some. The sample lists about 200,000 clones, about 86% seen once, with about 4% in the top ten. CDR1 and CDR2 (germline): SGHTA, FQGNSA. V lost 6 bases to trimming and J lost 1 base, with 19 bases between them. The CDR3 is 16 amino acids. Material for sequencing was PBMCs or T cells enriched from blood (not recorded which). The source is a woman in her 30s who had been exposed to COVID-19. The chain carries TRBV7-2 and TRBJ2-7, with a weak D call TRBD2 (7 bases). The DNA for the CDR3 is TGTGCCAGCAGGTTTGGGGGGGGCAGGACTTCCTACGAGCAGTACTTC. Translating gives CASRFGGGRTSYEQYF.